This T cell receptor (beta chain) was captured by sequencing in a study of blood T cell repertoires in COVID-19. Study as a whole: Samples taken during acute and convalescent COVID-19 were collected in the United States, Italy and Spain. PBMCs, B-cell-depleted T cells, or T cells provided the cDNA or gDNA that made up the material.

As processed by the authors: How many nucleated cells were present was estimated from reference gene primer amplification. Method: immunoSEQ multiplex PCR; TCRdb's copy keeps in-frame clones and lacks some. Clone size and V and J calls were adopted from that table, with D and trimming inferred from the DNA. The table records approximately 140,000 clones, around 82% of them present only once. The count of this clone is one. The ends lost 5 bases at V and 9 bases at J; junction bases unmatched: 3. Germline lookup yields CDR1 SGHTA and CDR2 FQGTGA. The CDR3 is 12 amino acids. Sequenced material: peripheral blood. The clonotype originates from a man aged 60-69 years with acute or convalescent COVID-19. The chain uses TRBV7-3 and TRBJ2-3; 9 bases agree with TRBD2. For the CDR3, the DNA is TGTGCCAGCAGCCTCCTAGCGGGAACGCAGTATTTT. This gives the protein CASSLLAGTQYF.